This entry lists 17 T cell receptor beta chains sequenced from one sample in a study of T cells after yellow fever vaccination. A single record per CDR3 protein comes from TCRdb applying MiXCR to the 5' RACE reads. Altogether a few hundred thousand distinct CDR3 sequences are present, roughly 6.8% being singletons, with the ten largest covering about a sixth. Material: PBMCs, obtained roughly 46 days after the first yellow fever vaccination. These TCRs come from a man aged 18 to 30 who received the YFV17D yellow fever vaccine.

In its sample, this clonotype was seen a few times. Written as DNA, the CDR3 is TGTGCCACCCTCACGGAGGGAAGCACTGAAGCTTTCTTT. It yields the protein CATLTEGSTEAFF. This chain joins TRBV6-2 or TRBV6-3 and TRBJ1-1, with no clear D. Deletions cut 10 bases from V and 4 bases from J, with 16 bases between. The CDR3 consists of 13 residues. The germline V gene has CDR1 MNHEY and CDR2 SVGEGT.

This clonotype was found a few times. The chain links TRBV7-8 to TRBJ2-2; maybe TRBD1 (5 bases). V dropped 2 bases and J dropped 2 bases, with 15 bases sitting between them. Germline V lookup: CDR1 SGHVS, CDR2 FQNEAQ. The CDR3 runs to 17 residues. The DNA for the CDR3 is TGTGCCAGCAGCTTATCTCCCAGGGCCCCAAACACCGGGGAGCTGTTTTTT. Amino acid sequence: CASSLSPRAPNTGELFF.

In regard to this clonotype: This may be a read error, as it is one base from a much larger clone. In DNA form, the CDR3 reads TGTGCCACCAGCCAAACAGGGGACCTCCAAGAGACCCAGTACTTC. Encoded protein: CATSQTGDLQETQYF. V gene TRBV3-1 combines with J gene TRBJ2-5; the match to TRBD1 covers 7 bases. CDR1 is LGHDT, CDR2 YNNKEL, per germline (reference sequence). The CDR3 covers 15 residues.

This clonotype was recorded a few times. This sequence joins TRBV6-1 and TRBJ2-2, with 10 bases lining up with TRBD2. Germline assignment: CDR1 MNHNS and CDR2 SASEGT. The ends lost 5 bases at V and 6 bases at J; junction bases unmatched: 9. This CDR3 has 16 amino acids. The CDR3 coding sequence is TGTGCCAGCAGTAGACAGCGGGGGGGCTCGGCCGGGGAGCTGTTTTTT. This gives the protein CASSRQRGGSAGELFF.

In its sample, this clonotype was seen many times. The rearrangement links TRBV7-3 to TRBJ2-1; weak D call: TRBD2 (6 bases). V lost 3 bases and J lost 6, with 12 bases in between. Germline V gene sequence: CDR1 SGHTA, CDR2 FQGTGA. The CDR3 totals 14 residues. CDR3 region: CASSLVRGSNEQFF. The CDR3 DNA sequence: TGTGCCAGCAGCTTGGTTCGGGGGTCCAATGAGCAGTTCTTC.

In this sample, this clonotype turned up many times. The rearrangement uses TRBV7-2 and TRBJ1-6; 7 nucleotides agree with TRBD1. There are 14 residues in the CDR3. CDR1 is SGHTA, CDR2 FQGNSA, per germline. V shed 4 bases, J shed 7 bases, and the junction held 4 bases outside the gene matches. CDR3 protein: CASSYRGGNSPLHF. The CDR3 bases are TGTGCCAGCAGCTACAGGGGAGGAAATTCACCCCTCCACTTT.

J is TRBJ1-5 and V is TRBV12-3 or TRBV12-4; tentatively, D is TRBD1 (6 bases). The V end was cut by 7 bases, the J end by 5 bases, with 18 bases between. This CDR3 has 15 amino acids. The CDR3 coding sequence is TGTGCCAGCACCGCGTCAGGGGTAGTGGATCAGCCCCAGCATTTT. It yields the protein CASTASGVVDQPQHF.

This clonotype has only a few counts. In DNA form, the CDR3 reads TGCGCCAGCAGCCTTAGTGACAGGGGAGGATCACCCCTCCACTTT. This translates into CASSLSDRGGSPLHF. This chain links TRBV4-3 with TRBJ1-6; 8 nucleotides match TRBD1. The V segment lost 4 bases and the J segment 10 bases; nucleotides outside the gene matches: 9. The CDR3 is 15 residues long. The V gene's germline CDR1 is LGHNA and CDR2 YSLEER.

This clonotype appeared a few times. The chain joins TRBV7-9 to TRBJ2-5; 7 bases fit TRBD1. Germline V gene lookup returns CDR1 SEHNR and CDR2 FQNEAQ (reference sequence). The length of the CDR3 is 13 residues. V was clipped by 8 bases and J by 4 bases; unmatched bases: 7. CDR3 sequence reads: CASLQGPLETQYF. CDR3 sequence (DNA): TGTGCCAGCTTACAGGGGCCGCTAGAGACCCAGTACTTC.

This rearrangement joins TRBV6-5 to TRBJ2-7, with 8 bases aligning to TRBD1. The V and J ends lost 5 bases and 6 bases, in that order; junction bases with no gene match: 9. Germline lookup yields CDR1 MNHEY and CDR2 SVGAGI. The CDR3 is made up of 14 amino acids. CDR3 amino acids: CASSTGTGHIEQYV. CDR3 DNA: TGTGCCAGCAGTACCGGGACAGGCCATATCGAGCAGTACGTC.

In this sample, this clonotype turned up many times. This chain links TRBV20-1 with TRBJ1-2, with no clear D. Trimming pared 0 bases from V and 8 bases from J, leaving 19 bases between. The CDR3 is 15 residues long. Germline CDR1 and CDR2: DFQATT and SNEGSKA (reference sequence). CDR3 loop: CSARDFEQTSQGYTF. For the CDR3, the DNA is TGCAGTGCTAGAGATTTTGAACAGACATCCCAAGGCTACACCTTC.

This chain uses TRBV20-1 with TRBJ2-5, with 8 nucleotides matching TRBD2. The germline CDR1 and CDR2 sequences are DFQATT and SNEGSKA (reference sequence). With 2 bases clipped from V and 4 bases from J, the junction kept 6 bases outside the gene matches. CDR3 length equals 14 residues. The DNA for the CDR3 is TGCAGTGCTAGAACCGGGACTAGGGGAGAGACCCAGTACTTC. It yields the protein CSARTGTRGETQYF.

The chain is built from TRBV20-1 and TRBJ2-4; D is uncertain. Per the germline V gene, CDR1 is DFQATT and CDR2 is SNEGSKA (reference sequence). The CDR3 has 13 amino acids. Trimming left V 5 bases short and J 0 bases short, with 8 bases between. CDR3 in DNA: TGCAGTGCTCCACCTCGAGCCAAAAACATTCAGTACTTC. Translating gives CSAPPRAKNIQYF.

This clonotype has just a few counts. This chain connects TRBV14 to TRBJ2-2; maybe TRBD2 (6 bases). V was shortened by 0 bases and J by 3 bases, with 14 bases between the two germline ends. This CDR3 comprises 17 residues. Per the germline V gene, CDR1 is SGHDN and CDR2 is FVKESK. The CDR3 sequence is CASSQERRGLYTGELFF. The CDR3 nucleotides are TGTGCCAGCAGCCAAGAGAGACGGGGACTGTACACCGGGGAGCTGTTTTTT.

This clonotype occurred a few times. The V gene is TRBV5-1, the J gene TRBJ2-2, with D perhaps matching TRBD1 (6 bases). V was cut by 1 base and J by 5 bases, with 12 bases left in between. In germline, CDR1 is SGHRS, CDR2 YFSETQ. The CDR3 contains 15 residues. CDR3 protein: CASSLYREITGELFF. The CDR3, as DNA: TGCGCCAGCAGCTTGTACAGGGAGATTACCGGGGAGCTGTTTTTT. The full variable domain, completed using reference TRBV5-1 and TRBJ2-2, is KAGVTQTPRYLIKTRGQQVTLSCSPISGHRSVSWYQQTPGQGLQFLFEYFSETQRNKGNFPGRFSGRQFSNSRSEMNVSTLELGDSALYLCASSLYREITGELFFGEGSRLTVL.

The V call is TRBV12-3 or TRBV12-4, the J call TRBJ1-5; no definite D call. This CDR3 is 14 amino acids long. The V and J ends lost 3 bases and 2 bases respectively, with 8 bases between them. The CDR3 spells CASSFGSGNQPQHF. The CDR3 DNA follows: TGTGCCAGCAGTTTTGGGTCGGGCAATCAGCCCCAGCATTTT.

This clonotype has more than one count but fewer than ten. The chain links TRBV10-3 to TRBJ2-1; the D gene is possibly TRBD2 (7 bases). With 6 bases removed from V and 9 bases from J, the gap between germline ends came to 21 bases. Germline V gene data show CDR1 as ENHRY and CDR2 as SYGVKD. The CDR3 spans 15 residues. CDR3 bases: TGTGCCATCAGATCACAGGGAGGGTTAGGCTTTGAGCAGTTCTTC. This sequence encodes CAIRSQGGLGFEQFF.